This T cell receptor beta chain was sequenced for a study of identifying expanded T cells in peripheral blood. Overall study findings and caveats: Differentially abundant clones: 0.95 to 1.5 between replicates, just under 17 at about 13 days, 19 to 20 at four. Variance in clone template counts between two-week samples significantly increased with total template count across all healthy donors.

Collection occurred without any documented infections or immune events in donors. Points on this clone: What it recognizes is unknown.

The method was immunoSEQ multiplex PCR; TCRdb's version includes in-frame clones alone and lacks a portion of them. The repertoire holds under 150,000 clones, with 75% to 90% as singletons. The germline V gene has CDR1 SEHNR and CDR2 FQNEAQ (reference sequence). The CDR3 sequence is 15 residues long. The V and J ends lost 1 base and 2 bases respectively, with 6 bases between them. This clonotype originated in a person aged 18 to 70 in good health. The chain combines TRBV7-9 with TRBJ2-6; possibly TRBD1 for D (5 bases). The sample was blood. The CDR3 DNA reads TGTGCCAGCAGCTTAGAAGGGGCTGGGGCCAACGTCCTGACTTTC. Translated, it gives CASSLEGAGANVLTF.